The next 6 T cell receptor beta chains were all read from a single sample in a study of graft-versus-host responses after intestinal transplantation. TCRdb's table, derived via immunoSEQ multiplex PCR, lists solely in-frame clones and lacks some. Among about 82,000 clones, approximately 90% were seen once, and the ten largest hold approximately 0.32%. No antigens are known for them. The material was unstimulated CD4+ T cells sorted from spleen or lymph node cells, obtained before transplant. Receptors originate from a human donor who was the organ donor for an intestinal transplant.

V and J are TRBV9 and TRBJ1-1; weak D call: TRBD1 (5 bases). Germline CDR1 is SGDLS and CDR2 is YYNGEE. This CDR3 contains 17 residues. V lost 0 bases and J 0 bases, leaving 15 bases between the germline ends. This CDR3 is CASSVGIDGRVNTEAFF. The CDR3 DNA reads TGTGCCAGCAGCGTAGGCATAGACGGCAGGGTGAACACTGAAGCTTTCTTT. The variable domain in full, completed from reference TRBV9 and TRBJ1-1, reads DSGVTQTPKHLITATGQRVTLRCSPRSGDLSVYWYQQSLDQGLQFLIQYYNGEERAKGNILERFSAQQFPDLHSELNLSSLELGDSALYFCASSVGIDGRVNTEAFFGQGTRLTVV.

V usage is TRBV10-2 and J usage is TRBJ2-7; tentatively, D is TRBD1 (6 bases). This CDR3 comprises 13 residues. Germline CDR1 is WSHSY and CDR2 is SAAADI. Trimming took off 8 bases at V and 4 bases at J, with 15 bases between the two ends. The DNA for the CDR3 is TGCGCCAGCTCGTGGACAGTCCGTTACGAGCAGTACTTC. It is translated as CASSWTVRYEQYF.

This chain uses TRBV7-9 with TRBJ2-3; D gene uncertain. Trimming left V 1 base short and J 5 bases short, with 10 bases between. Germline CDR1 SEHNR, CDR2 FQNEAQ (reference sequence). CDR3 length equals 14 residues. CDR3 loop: CASSLVAVGDTQYF. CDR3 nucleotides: TGTGCCAGCAGCTTAGTCGCGGTGGGAGATACGCAGTATTTT. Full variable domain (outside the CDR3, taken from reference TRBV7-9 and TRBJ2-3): DTGVSQNPRHKITKRGQNVTFRCDPISEHNRLYWYRQTLGQGPEFLTYFQNEAQLEKSRLLSDRFSAERPKGSFSTLEIQRTEQGDSAMYLCASSLVAVGDTQYFGPGTRLTVL.

The chain's CDR3 is CASSYTSSTDTQYF. The CDR3 DNA reads as TGTGCCAGCAGTTACACTAGCTCCACAGATACGCAGTATTTT. This sequence joins TRBV6-5 and TRBJ2-3; D possibly corresponds to TRBD2 (6 bases). Germline CDR1 and CDR2: MNHEY and SVGAGI. This CDR3 has 14 residues. V dropped 2 bases and J dropped 2 bases, with 8 bases sitting between them.

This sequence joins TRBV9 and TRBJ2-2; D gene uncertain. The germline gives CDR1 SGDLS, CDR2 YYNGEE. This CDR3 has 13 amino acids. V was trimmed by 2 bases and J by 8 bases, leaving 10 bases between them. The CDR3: CASSVRLGGELFF. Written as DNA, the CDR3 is TGTGCCAGCAGCGTCAGACTCGGGGGGGAGCTGTTTTTT.

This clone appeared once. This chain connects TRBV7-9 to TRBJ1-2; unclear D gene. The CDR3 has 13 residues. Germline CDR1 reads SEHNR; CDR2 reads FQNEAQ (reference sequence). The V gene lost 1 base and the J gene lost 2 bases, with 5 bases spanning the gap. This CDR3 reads CASSLGQNYGYTF. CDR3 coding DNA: TGTGCCAGCAGCTTAGGACAAAACTATGGCTACACCTTC.